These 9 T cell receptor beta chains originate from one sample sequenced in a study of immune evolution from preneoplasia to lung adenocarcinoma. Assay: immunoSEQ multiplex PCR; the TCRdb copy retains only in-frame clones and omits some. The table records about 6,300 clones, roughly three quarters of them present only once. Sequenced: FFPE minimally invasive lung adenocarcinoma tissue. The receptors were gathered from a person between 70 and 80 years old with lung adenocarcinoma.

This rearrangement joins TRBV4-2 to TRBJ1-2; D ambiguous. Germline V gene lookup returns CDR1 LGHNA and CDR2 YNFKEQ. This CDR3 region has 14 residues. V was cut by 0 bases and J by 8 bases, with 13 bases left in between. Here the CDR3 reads CASSQDSPSPGYTF. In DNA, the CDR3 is TGTGCCAGCAGCCAAGACTCCCCTTCGCCCGGCTACACCTTC.

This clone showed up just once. The CDR3 protein is CASSLTASAKQYF. The CDR3 DNA is TGTGCCAGCAGCTTAACGGCTTCGGCGAAGCAGTACTTC. The chain joins TRBV7-3 to TRBJ2-7; no firm D call. The CDR3 runs 13 residues. Germline CDR1 and CDR2: SGHTA and FQGTGA. Deletions cut 0 bases from V and 8 bases from J, with 11 bases between.

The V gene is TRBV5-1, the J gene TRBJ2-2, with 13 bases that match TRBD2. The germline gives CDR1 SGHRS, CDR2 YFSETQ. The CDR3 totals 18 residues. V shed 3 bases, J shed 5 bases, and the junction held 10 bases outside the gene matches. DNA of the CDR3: TGCGCCAGCAGCTCCCTGGGACTAGCGGGAATTGGGACCGGGGAGCTGTTTTTT. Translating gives CASSSLGLAGIGTGELFF.

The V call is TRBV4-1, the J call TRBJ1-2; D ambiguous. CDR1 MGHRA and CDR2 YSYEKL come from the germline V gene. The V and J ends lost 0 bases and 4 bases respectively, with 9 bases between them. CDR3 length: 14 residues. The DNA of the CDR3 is TGCGCCAGCAGCCAAGATTCAAGGGTCTATGGCTACACCTTC. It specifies CASSQDSRVYGYTF.

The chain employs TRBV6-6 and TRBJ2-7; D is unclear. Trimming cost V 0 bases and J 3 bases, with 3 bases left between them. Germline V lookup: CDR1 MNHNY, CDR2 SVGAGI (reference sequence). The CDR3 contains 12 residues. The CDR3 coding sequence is TGTGCCAGCAGTTACTCGATCTACGAGCAGTACTTC. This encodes CASSYSIYEQYF.

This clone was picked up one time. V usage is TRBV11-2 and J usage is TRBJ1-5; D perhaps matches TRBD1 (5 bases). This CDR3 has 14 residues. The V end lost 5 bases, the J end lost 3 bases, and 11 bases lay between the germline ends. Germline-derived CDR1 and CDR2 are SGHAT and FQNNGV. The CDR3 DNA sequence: TGTGCCAGCAGCGGTGGGACGAACAATCAGCCCCAGCATTTT. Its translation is CASSGGTNNQPQHF.

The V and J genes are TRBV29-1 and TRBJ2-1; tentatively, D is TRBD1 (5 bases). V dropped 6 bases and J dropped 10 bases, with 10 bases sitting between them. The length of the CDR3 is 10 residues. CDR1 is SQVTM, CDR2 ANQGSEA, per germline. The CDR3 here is CSVRDSEQFF. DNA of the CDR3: TGCAGCGTCCGCGACAGCGAGCAGTTCTTC.

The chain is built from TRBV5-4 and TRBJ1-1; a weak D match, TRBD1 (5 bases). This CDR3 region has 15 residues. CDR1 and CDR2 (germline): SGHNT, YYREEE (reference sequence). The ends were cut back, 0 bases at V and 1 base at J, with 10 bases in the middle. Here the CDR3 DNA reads TGTGCCAGCAGCTTGGGAGGGGTAAAGAACACTGAAGCTTTCTTT. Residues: CASSLGGVKNTEAFF.

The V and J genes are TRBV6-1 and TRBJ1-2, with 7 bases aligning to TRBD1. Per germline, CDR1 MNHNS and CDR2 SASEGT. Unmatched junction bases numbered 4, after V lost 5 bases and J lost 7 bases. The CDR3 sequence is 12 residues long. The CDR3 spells CASSQTGAGYTF. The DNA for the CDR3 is TGTGCCAGCAGTCAAACAGGGGCTGGCTACACCTTC.